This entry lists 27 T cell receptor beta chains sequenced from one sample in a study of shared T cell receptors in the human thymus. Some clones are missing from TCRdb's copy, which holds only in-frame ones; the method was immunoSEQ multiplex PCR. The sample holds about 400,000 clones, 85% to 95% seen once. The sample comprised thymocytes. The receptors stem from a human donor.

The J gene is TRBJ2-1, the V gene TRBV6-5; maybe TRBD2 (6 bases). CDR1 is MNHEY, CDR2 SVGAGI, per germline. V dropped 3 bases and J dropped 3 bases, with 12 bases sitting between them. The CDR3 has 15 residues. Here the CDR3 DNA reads TGTGCCAGCAGTTATACCGGGGGAGGCTACAATGAGCAGTTCTTC. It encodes CASSYTGGGYNEQFF.

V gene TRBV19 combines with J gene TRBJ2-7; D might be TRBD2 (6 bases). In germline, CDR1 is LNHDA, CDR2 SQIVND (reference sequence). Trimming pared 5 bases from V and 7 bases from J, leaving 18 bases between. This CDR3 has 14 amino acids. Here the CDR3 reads CASSPGTDGGEQYF. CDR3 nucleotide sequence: TGTGCCAGTAGTCCGGGGACGGACGGAGGGGAGCAGTACTTC. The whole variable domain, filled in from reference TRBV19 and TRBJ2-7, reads DGGITQSPKYLFRKEGQNVTLSCEQNLNHDAMYWYRQDPGQGLRLIYYSQIVNDFQKGDIAEGYSVSREKKESFPLTVTSAQKNPTAFYLCASSPGTDGGEQYFGPGTRLTVT.

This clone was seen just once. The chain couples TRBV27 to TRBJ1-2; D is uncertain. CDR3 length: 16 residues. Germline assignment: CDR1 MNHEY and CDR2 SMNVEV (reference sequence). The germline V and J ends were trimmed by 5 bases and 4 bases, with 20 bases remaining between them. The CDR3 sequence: CASSPLADSVVYGYTF. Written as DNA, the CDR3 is TGTGCCAGCAGTCCCTTGGCGGACTCGGTAGTCTATGGCTACACCTTC.

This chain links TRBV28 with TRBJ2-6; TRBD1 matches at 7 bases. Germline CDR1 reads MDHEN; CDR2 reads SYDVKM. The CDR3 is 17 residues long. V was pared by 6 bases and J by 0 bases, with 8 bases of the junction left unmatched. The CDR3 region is CASSRGQANSGANVLTF. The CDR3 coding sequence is TGTGCCAGCAGCCGCGGACAGGCGAACTCTGGGGCCAACGTCCTGACTTTC.

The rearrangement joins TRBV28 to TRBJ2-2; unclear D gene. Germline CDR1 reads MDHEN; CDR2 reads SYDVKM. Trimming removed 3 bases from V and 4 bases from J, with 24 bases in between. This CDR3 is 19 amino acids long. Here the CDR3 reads CASSFEDFWARQATGELFF. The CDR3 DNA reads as TGTGCCAGCAGTTTTGAAGATTTTTGGGCGCGGCAAGCCACCGGGGAGCTGTTTTTT.

This chain's CDR3 is CASSLYGDRGHQPQHF. For the CDR3, the DNA is TGTGCCAGCAGTTTATATGGGGACAGGGGCCATCAGCCCCAGCATTTT. The chain recombines TRBV28 with TRBJ1-5; 10 bases map to TRBD1. The CDR3 is 16 amino acids. The germline gives CDR1 MDHEN, CDR2 SYDVKM. The ends lost 1 base at V and 5 bases at J; junction bases unmatched: 5.

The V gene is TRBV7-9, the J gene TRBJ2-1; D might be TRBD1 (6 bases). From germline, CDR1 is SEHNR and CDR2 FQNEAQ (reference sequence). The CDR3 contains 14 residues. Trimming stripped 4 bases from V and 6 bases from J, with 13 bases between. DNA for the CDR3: TGTGCCAGCAGCTCCCAGGGACAAGCCAATGAGCAGTTCTTC. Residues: CASSSQGQANEQFF. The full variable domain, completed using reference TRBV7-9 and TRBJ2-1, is DTGVSQNPRHKITKRGQNVTFRCDPISEHNRLYWYRQTLGQGPEFLTYFQNEAQLEKSRLLSDRFSAERPKGSFSTLEIQRTEQGDSAMYLCASSSQGQANEQFFGPGTRLTVL.

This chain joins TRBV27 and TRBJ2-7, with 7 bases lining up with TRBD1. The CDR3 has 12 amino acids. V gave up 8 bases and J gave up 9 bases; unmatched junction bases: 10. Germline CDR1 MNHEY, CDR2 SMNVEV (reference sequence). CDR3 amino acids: CASRQYRGGQYF. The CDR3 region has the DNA TGTGCCAGCCGACAATACAGGGGCGGGCAGTACTTC.

The CDR3 bases are TGTGCCAGCGACACGTCAGGGTTTCGGCCAACTAATGAAAAACTGTTTTTT. Protein sequence: CASDTSGFRPTNEKLFF. The J gene is TRBJ1-4, the V gene TRBV2, with D possibly being TRBD1 (5 bases). There are 17 residues in the CDR3. CDR1 and CDR2 from the germline V gene are SNHLY and FYNNEI. V dropped 8 bases and J dropped 0 bases, with 19 bases sitting between them.

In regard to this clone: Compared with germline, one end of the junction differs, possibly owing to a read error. CDR3 sequence (DNA): TGCAGTGTAGACAGAACCCACTCGTGCCGCTTC. Its protein product is CSVDRTHSCRF. The chain links TRBV20-1 to TRBJ2-7, with a tentative D call TRBD1 (5 bases). CDR3 length equals 11 residues. Germline CDR1 is DFQATT and CDR2 is SNEGSKA (reference sequence).

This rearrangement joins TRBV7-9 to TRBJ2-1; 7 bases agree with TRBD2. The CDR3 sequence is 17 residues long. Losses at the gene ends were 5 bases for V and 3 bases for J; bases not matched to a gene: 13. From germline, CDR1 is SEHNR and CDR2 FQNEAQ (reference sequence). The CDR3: CASSLPSASGLYNEQFF. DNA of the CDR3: TGTGCCAGCAGCCTACCCTCGGCTAGCGGCCTCTACAATGAGCAGTTCTTC.

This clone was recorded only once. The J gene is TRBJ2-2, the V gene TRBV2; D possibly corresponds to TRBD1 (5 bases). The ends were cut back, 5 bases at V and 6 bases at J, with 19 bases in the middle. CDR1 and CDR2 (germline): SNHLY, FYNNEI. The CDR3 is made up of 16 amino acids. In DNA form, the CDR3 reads TGTGCCAGCAGTCTTACTTTGACAGAGAGGCCCGGGGAGCTGTTTTTT. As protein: CASSLTLTERPGELFF.

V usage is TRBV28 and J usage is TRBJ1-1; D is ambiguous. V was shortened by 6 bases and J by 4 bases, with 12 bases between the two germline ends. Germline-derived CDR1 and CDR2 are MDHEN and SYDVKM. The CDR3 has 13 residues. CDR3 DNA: TGTGCCAGCAGCTTTGGACGGGTCACTGAAGCTTTCTTT. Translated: CASSFGRVTEAFF.

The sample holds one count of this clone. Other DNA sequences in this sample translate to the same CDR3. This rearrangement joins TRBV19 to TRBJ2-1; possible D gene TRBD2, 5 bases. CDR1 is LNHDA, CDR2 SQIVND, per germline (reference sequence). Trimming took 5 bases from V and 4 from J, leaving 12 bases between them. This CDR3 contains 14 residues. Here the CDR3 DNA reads TGTGCCAGTAGTGCAGGACTCTTTTACAATGAGCAGTTCTTC. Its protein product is CASSAGLFYNEQFF. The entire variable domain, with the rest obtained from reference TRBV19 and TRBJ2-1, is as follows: DGGITQSPKYLFRKEGQNVTLSCEQNLNHDAMYWYRQDPGQGLRLIYYSQIVNDFQKGDIAEGYSVSREKKESFPLTVTSAQKNPTAFYLCASSAGLFYNEQFFGPGTRLTVL.

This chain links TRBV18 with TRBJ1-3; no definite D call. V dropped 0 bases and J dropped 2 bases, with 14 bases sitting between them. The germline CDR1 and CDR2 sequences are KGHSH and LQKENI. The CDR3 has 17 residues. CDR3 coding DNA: TGTGCCAGCTCACCACCGAGACAACGTGCTACTGGAAACACCATATATTTT. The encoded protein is CASSPPRQRATGNTIYF.

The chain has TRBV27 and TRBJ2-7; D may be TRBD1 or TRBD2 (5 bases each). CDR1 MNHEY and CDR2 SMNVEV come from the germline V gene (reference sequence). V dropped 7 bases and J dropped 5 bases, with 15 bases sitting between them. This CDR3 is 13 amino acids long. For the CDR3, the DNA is TGTGCCAGCATTTCTGGGACCTCTAACGAGCAGTACTTC. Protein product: CASISGTSNEQYF.

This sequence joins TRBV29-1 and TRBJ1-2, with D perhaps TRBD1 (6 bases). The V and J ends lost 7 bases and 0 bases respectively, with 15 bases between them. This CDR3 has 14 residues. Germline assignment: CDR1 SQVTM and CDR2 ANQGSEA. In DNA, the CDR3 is TGCAGCGCCCCCGGGGGGCCCCCTAACTATGGCTACACCTTC. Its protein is CSAPGGPPNYGYTF.

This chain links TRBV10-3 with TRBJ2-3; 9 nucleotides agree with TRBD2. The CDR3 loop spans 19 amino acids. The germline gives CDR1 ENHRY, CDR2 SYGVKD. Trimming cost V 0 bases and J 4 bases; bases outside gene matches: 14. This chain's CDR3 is CAISESRSILAGWADTQYF. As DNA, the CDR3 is TGTGCCATCAGTGAGTCGAGAAGTATCCTAGCGGGATGGGCAGATACGCAGTATTTT.

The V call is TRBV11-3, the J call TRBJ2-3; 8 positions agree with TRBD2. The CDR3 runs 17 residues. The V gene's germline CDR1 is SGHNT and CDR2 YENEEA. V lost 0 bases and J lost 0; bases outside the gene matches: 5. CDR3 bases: TGTGCCAGCAGCTTAGACGGTAGCGGGACTAGCACAGATACGCAGTATTTT. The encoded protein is CASSLDGSGTSTDTQYF.

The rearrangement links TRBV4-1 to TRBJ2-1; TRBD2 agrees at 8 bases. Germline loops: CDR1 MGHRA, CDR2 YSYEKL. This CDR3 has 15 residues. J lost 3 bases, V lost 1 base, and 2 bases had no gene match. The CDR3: CASSQGTSGYNEQFF. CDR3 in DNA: TGCGCCAGCAGCCAAGGTACTAGCGGCTACAATGAGCAGTTCTTC.

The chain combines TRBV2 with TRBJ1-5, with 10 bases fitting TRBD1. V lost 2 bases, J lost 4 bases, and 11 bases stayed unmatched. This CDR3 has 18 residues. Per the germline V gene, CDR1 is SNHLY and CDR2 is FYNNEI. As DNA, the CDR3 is TGTGCCAGCAGTGAATGCGTGGGGACAGGGGAGGGGAATCAGCCCCAGCATTTT. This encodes CASSECVGTGEGNQPQHF. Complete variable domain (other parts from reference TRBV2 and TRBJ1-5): EPEVTQTPSHQVTQMGQEVILRCVPISNHLYFYWYRQILGQKVEFLVSFYNNEISEKSEIFDDQFSVERPDGSNFTLKIRSTKLEDSAMYFCASSECVGTGEGNQPQHFGDGTRLSIL.

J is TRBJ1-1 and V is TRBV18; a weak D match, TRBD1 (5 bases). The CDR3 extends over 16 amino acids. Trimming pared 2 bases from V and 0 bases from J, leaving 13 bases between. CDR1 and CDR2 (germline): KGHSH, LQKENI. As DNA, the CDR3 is TGTGCCAGCTCACCATTGGGGCCCCCTATGAACACTGAAGCTTTCTTT. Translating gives CASSPLGPPMNTEAFF.

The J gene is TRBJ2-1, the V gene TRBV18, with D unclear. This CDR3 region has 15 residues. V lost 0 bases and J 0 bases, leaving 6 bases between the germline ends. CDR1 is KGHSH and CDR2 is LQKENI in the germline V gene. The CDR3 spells CASSPPVSSYNEQFF. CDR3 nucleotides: TGTGCCAGCTCACCACCTGTGAGCTCCTACAATGAGCAGTTCTTC.

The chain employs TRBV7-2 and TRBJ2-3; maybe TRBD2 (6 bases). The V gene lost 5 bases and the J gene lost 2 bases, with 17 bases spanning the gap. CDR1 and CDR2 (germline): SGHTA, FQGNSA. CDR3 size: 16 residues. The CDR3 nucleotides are TGTGCCAGCAGCCCCTATTATAGCGGCCACACAGATACGCAGTATTTT. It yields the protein CASSPYYSGHTDTQYF.

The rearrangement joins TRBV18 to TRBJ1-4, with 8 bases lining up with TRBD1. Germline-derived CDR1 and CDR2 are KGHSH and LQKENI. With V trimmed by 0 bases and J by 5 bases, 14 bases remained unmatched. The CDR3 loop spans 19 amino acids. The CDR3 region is CASSPPKVQGGSGNEKLFF. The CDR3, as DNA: TGTGCCAGCTCACCACCGAAGGTACAGGGGGGAAGCGGGAATGAAAAACTGTTTTTT. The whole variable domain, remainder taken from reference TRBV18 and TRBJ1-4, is NAGVMQNPRHLVRRRGQEARLRCSPMKGHSHVYWYRQLPEEGLKFMVYLQKENIIDESGMPKERFSAEFPKEGPSILRIQQVVRGDSAAYFCASSPPKVQGGSGNEKLFFGSGTQLSVL.

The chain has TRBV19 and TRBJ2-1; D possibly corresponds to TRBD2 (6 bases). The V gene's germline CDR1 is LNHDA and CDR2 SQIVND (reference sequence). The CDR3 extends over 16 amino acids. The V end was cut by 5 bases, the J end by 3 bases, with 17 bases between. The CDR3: CASSSIAAPDYNEQFF. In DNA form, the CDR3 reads TGTGCCAGTAGTTCCATAGCGGCCCCTGACTACAATGAGCAGTTCTTC.

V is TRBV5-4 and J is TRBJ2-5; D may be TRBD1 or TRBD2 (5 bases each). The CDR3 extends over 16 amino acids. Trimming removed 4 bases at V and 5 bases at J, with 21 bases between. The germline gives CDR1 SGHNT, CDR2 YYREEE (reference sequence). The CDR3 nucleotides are TGTGCCAGCAGCAGGGACCAGCAGAGCCCTGTGGAGACCCAGTACTTC. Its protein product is CASSRDQQSPVETQYF.